This T cell receptor (beta chain) was recorded in a study of cytomegalovirus exposure and HLA in healthy donors. Study results and limitations: Through in vitro validation, three CMV-associated chains were shown to be specific for CMV antigens. The authors enumerated over 150 TCR beta chains as linked to cytomegalovirus. Reportedly, diagnosis of cytomegalovirus status by the classifier showed high specificity and sensitivity. Most TCR sequences were uncommon, yet certain public TCRs appeared in many donors.

Germline CDR1 KGHSH, CDR2 LQKENI. The V and J ends lost 3 bases and 0 bases respectively, with 6 bases between them. The CDR3 is 14 amino acids. Sequencing used immunoSEQ multiplex PCR; TCRdb keeps in-frame clones, though not all of them. This sample carries 97,000 or so clones, roughly 94% of them seen once, and the ten largest clones take approximately 1%. Details on this clone: The antigen is not known.

This receptor was identified in a woman in her late teens or twenties in good health and CMV-seronegative. The rearrangement links TRBV18 to TRBJ2-1; tentative D call: TRBD1 (5 bases). The specimen was PBMCs. As DNA, the CDR3 is TGTGCCAGCTCACCGGGGCCCTCCTACAATGAGCAGTTCTTC. Amino acids: CASSPGPSYNEQFF.